The 32 T cell receptor beta chains listed next were all sequenced from one sample in a study of cytomegalovirus exposure and HLA in healthy donors (dated by TCRdb to about 2017). The library was made by the immunoSEQ multiplex PCR assay. The multiplex PCR relied on a mix of 60 forward primers for TCR Vbeta segments and 13 reverse primers for TCR Jbeta segments. In its TCRdb copy, this immuneACCESS table keeps in-frame sequences only and misses some clones. Where compared with another copy, unresolved V genes explain less than half of these, and the others have no known cause. This sample is represented by some 120,000 clones; around 79% of them were singletons. Of the sample, approximately 6% is held by the ten largest clones. Sequencing was done on a sample of PBMCs. The receptors originated from a woman aged 40 to 50 in good health and CMV-seronegative.

The chain couples TRBV27 to TRBJ2-7; the D is unclear. This CDR3 has 11 residues. From germline, CDR1 is MNHEY and CDR2 SMNVEV (reference sequence). V dropped 4 bases and J dropped 6 bases, with 7 bases sitting between them. CDR3 sequence reads: CASSSGIEQYF. CDR3 DNA sequence: TGTGCCAGCAGTTCAGGAATCGAGCAGTACTTC.

The chain recombines TRBV6-5 with TRBJ2-3; perhaps TRBD1 as D (6 bases). V gave up 6 bases and J gave up 0 bases, with 13 bases separating them. In germline, CDR1 is MNHEY, CDR2 SVGAGI. This CDR3 contains 15 residues. CDR3 residues: CASSLQGFSTDTQYF. Here the CDR3 DNA reads TGTGCCAGCAGCCTACAGGGATTCAGCACAGATACGCAGTATTTT.

This clone was detected once. The rearrangement joins TRBV7-2 to TRBJ1-4; possible D gene TRBD1, 5 bases. The ends were cut back, 5 bases at V and 5 bases at J, with 15 bases in the middle. This CDR3 has 15 amino acids. CDR1 SGHTA and CDR2 FQGNSA come from the germline V gene. CDR3 in amino acids: CASSPTEGRNEKLFF. The CDR3 nucleotides are TGTGCCAGCAGCCCTACGGAGGGGAGGAATGAAAAACTGTTTTTT.

The chain is built from TRBV7-9 and TRBJ2-1; D possibly corresponds to TRBD2 (5 bases). Germline assignment: CDR1 SEHNR and CDR2 FQNEAQ (reference sequence). The germline V and J ends were trimmed by 3 bases and 7 bases, with 16 bases remaining between them. CDR3 length: 15 residues. As DNA, the CDR3 is TGTGCCAGCAGCTTCGGAGGAACTAGGCTGAATGAGCAGTTCTTC. Amino acid sequence: CASSFGGTRLNEQFF.

V usage is TRBV4-3 and J usage is TRBJ2-6; 7 nucleotides agree with TRBD1. Germline V gene data show CDR1 as LGHNA and CDR2 as YSLEER. The CDR3 length is 18 residues. Trimming removed 4 bases from V and 4 bases from J; junction bases left unmatched: 13. The CDR3 DNA follows: TGCGCCAGCAGCCTCGAGGGGGCACAGGGCAGGGGGGCCAACGTCCTGACTTTC. It yields the protein CASSLEGAQGRGANVLTF.

Points on this clone: At one end, the junction sequence differs from germline, possibly due to a read error. The chain couples TRBV28 to TRBJ2-1; tentative D call: TRBD2 (6 bases). The CDR3 loop spans 16 amino acids. Germline V gene data show CDR1 as MDHEN and CDR2 as SYDVKM. For the CDR3, the DNA is TGTGCCAGCAGTTTACCTAGAAGCGGAGGGTACAATGATCAGTTCTTC. Its protein is CASSLPRSGGYNDQFF.

The CDR3 here is CASSLYSSYNEQFF. Written as DNA, the CDR3 is TGTGCCAGCAGTTTATACAGCTCCTACAATGAGCAGTTCTTC. The chain uses TRBV28 and TRBJ2-1, with D hard to call. This CDR3 is built from 14 residues. V dropped 1 base and J dropped 0 bases, with 4 bases sitting between them. Germline values: CDR1 MDHEN, CDR2 SYDVKM.

Here the CDR3 DNA reads TGTGCCAGCCTTGGGGTACGGACTAGCTGGAGTTACAATGAGCAGTTCTTC. Protein sequence: CASLGVRTSWSYNEQFF. This chain uses TRBV10-3 with TRBJ2-1; 8 bases map to TRBD2. The V gene's germline CDR1 is ENHRY and CDR2 SYGVKD. The length of the CDR3 is 17 residues. J gave up 4 bases and V 10 bases, and 18 bases lay outside the gene matches.

The chain uses TRBV18 and TRBJ2-1; 7 bases are shared with TRBD2. The CDR3 has 15 residues. Germline CDR1 KGHSH, CDR2 LQKENI. V lost 3 bases to trimming and J lost 7 bases; unmatched junction nucleotides: 9. The DNA for the CDR3 is TGTGCCAGCTCACCTATCGGACCAGCGGGAAATGAGCAGTTCTTC. As protein: CASSPIGPAGNEQFF.

The rearrangement joins TRBV7-9 to TRBJ2-7; 7 bases map to TRBD2. Losses at the gene ends were 3 bases for V and 9 bases for J; bases not matched to a gene: 8. From germline, CDR1 is SEHNR and CDR2 FQNEAQ (reference sequence). The CDR3 spans 13 residues. CDR3 in amino acids: CASSFSGYNVQYF. CDR3 sequence (DNA): TGTGCCAGCAGCTTTAGCGGGTATAATGTGCAGTACTTC.

The chain employs TRBV2 and TRBJ2-1, with a weak D call TRBD2 (6 bases). Trimming removed 7 bases from V and 5 bases from J, with 12 bases in between. This CDR3 has 13 residues. Per germline, CDR1 SNHLY and CDR2 FYNNEI. DNA of the CDR3: TGTGCCAGCAAGGAGGGCCAGAACAATGAGCAGTTCTTC. Its protein is CASKEGQNNEQFF.

This clone was recorded once. V and J are TRBV5-1 and TRBJ1-3; unclear D gene. V was clipped by 4 bases and J by 2 bases, with 4 bases between them. This CDR3 spans 12 amino acids. Germline CDR1 reads SGHRS; CDR2 reads YFSETQ. The CDR3 bases are TGCGCCAGCAGCCCCACTGGAAACACCATATATTTT. Translating gives CASSPTGNTIYF.

The chain has TRBV14 and TRBJ2-2; D ambiguous. The CDR3 contains 14 residues. V was clipped by 0 bases and J by 3 bases, with 5 bases between them. The germline V gene has CDR1 SGHDN and CDR2 FVKESK. The DNA for the CDR3 is TGTGCCAGCAGCCAAGACCCAGACACCGGGGAGCTGTTTTTT. This encodes CASSQDPDTGELFF.

This sequence joins TRBV18 and TRBJ1-5; 9 nucleotides line up with TRBD1. The CDR3 totals 15 residues. Trimming cost V 6 bases and J 7 bases; bases outside gene matches: 10. Germline CDR1 is KGHSH and CDR2 is LQKENI. The chain's CDR3 is CASSPTGQGLQPQHF. CDR3 coding DNA: TGTGCCAGCTCCCCGACGGGACAGGGTCTCCAGCCCCAGCATTTT.

The chain carries TRBV11-2 and TRBJ2-7; D may be TRBD1 (6 bases). The CDR3 spans 16 residues. Per the germline V gene, CDR1 is SGHAT and CDR2 is FQNNGV. V shed 0 bases and J shed 2 bases, with 14 bases lying between them. The DNA for the CDR3 is TGTGCCAGCAGCTTAGATCGACCCGGGACACCCTACGAGCAGTACTTC. This translates into CASSLDRPGTPYEQYF.

This clone was found once. An end of the junction does not agree with germline; a read error may underlie this. The V call is TRBV4-2, the J call TRBJ2-6; 8 bases agree with TRBD1. This CDR3 spans 17 amino acids. Germline CDR1 and CDR2: LGHNA and YNFKEQ. DNA of the CDR3: TGTGCCAGCAGCCAGGGGACAGGCCGCTCTGGGGCCAACGGCCTGACTTTC. Residues: CASSQGTGRSGANGLTF.

The gene calls are TRBV7-9 and TRBJ2-7, with 9 bases identical to TRBD1. J lost 7 bases, V lost 0 bases, and 4 bases had no gene match. CDR3 size: 14 residues. Germline values: CDR1 SEHNR, CDR2 FQNEAQ (reference sequence). For the CDR3, the DNA is TGTGCCAGCAGCTTAGCGGGACAGGGCTGGGAGCAGTACTTC. Its translation: CASSLAGQGWEQYF.

As regards this clone: The junction does not match germline at one end; this may be a read error. V and J are TRBV7-9 and TRBJ1-2; the D gene is possibly TRBD1 (6 bases). Germline V CDR1 and CDR2: SEHNR, FQNEAQ (reference sequence). This CDR3 is built from 15 residues. CDR3 sequence reads: CSSSLGTLVDYGYTF. The CDR3 DNA sequence: TGTTCCAGCAGCCTCGGGACACTGGTGGACTATGGCTACACCTTC.

This clone was seen only once. The chain couples TRBV4-1 to TRBJ1-2, with D perhaps TRBD1 (5 bases). The CDR3 covers 16 residues. Germline lookup yields CDR1 MGHRA and CDR2 YSYEKL. V was shortened by 3 bases and J by 3 bases, with 17 bases between the two germline ends. CDR3 DNA: TGCGCCAGCAGCCAGCCGATCCGGGGGAGGGACTATGGCTACACCTTC. Protein sequence: CASSQPIRGRDYGYTF.

The chain recombines TRBV7-9 with TRBJ1-1; D may be TRBD1 (5 bases). V dropped 4 bases and J dropped 3 bases, with 15 bases sitting between them. Germline loops: CDR1 SEHNR, CDR2 FQNEAQ (reference sequence). The CDR3 contains 15 residues. The DNA for the CDR3 is TGTGCCAGCAGCTCCGCGGGGGGTTGGCACACTGAAGCTTTCTTT. It translates to CASSSAGGWHTEAFF. Based on the CDR3 plus reference TRBV7-9 and TRBJ1-1, the full variable domain is DTGVSQNPRHKITKRGQNVTFRCDPISEHNRLYWYRQTLGQGPEFLTYFQNEAQLEKSRLLSDRFSAERPKGSFSTLEIQRTEQGDSAMYLCASSSAGGWHTEAFFGQGTRLTVV.

V and J are TRBV7-8 and TRBJ1-4; D remains ambiguous. Germline V lookup: CDR1 SGHVS, CDR2 FQNEAQ. The CDR3 covers 12 residues. The V gene lost 3 bases and the J gene lost 10 bases, with 9 bases spanning the gap. This CDR3 reads CASSFPSGKLFF. The CDR3 nucleotides are TGTGCCAGCAGCTTCCCCAGCGGAAAACTGTTTTTT.

The chain joins TRBV5-4 to TRBJ1-3; D is unclear. Between the trimmed V and J ends, which lost 2 bases and 4 bases, there was a span of 4 bases. The CDR3 is 12 residues long. The germline CDR1 and CDR2 sequences are SGHNT and YYREEE (reference sequence). The CDR3 loop is CASSFEGNTIYF. The CDR3 DNA follows: TGTGCCAGCAGCTTTGAGGGAAACACCATATATTTT.

The chain couples TRBV5-1 to TRBJ1-6; possible D gene TRBD1, 5 bases. The CDR3 length is 12 residues. CDR1 and CDR2 (germline): SGHRS, YFSETQ. Trimming removed 3 bases at V and 8 bases at J, with 6 bases between. The CDR3 sequence is CASSWGDSPLHF. The CDR3, as DNA: TGCGCCAGCAGCTGGGGCGATTCACCCCTCCACTTT.

The chain links TRBV2 to TRBJ1-5; 10 bases are shared with TRBD1. Germline lookup yields CDR1 SNHLY and CDR2 FYNNEI. The V gene end was trimmed by 4 bases and the J gene end by 7 bases; junction bases not matched to a gene: 4. This CDR3 is built from 14 residues. The CDR3 bases are TGTGCCAGCAGTGCAGGACAGGGGGACCAGCCCCAGCATTTT. It translates to CASSAGQGDQPQHF.

This clone has just one count. The genes are TRBV4-2 and TRBJ2-5; 8 bases are a match to TRBD1. The CDR3 runs to 16 residues. V was clipped by 0 bases and J by 5 bases; unmatched bases: 8. Germline CDR1 reads LGHNA; CDR2 reads YNFKEQ. The CDR3 coding sequence is TGTGCCAGCAGCCAAGATTTGGAGACAGGGGCGGAGACCCAGTACTTC. It is translated as CASSQDLETGAETQYF.

The V and J genes are TRBV7-9 and TRBJ1-2; a possible D gene is TRBD1 (5 bases). V lost 1 base to trimming and J lost 9 bases, with 9 bases between them. CDR1 and CDR2 from the germline V gene are SEHNR and FQNEAQ (reference sequence). The CDR3 spans 12 residues. This CDR3 reads CASSLGQGRYTF. In DNA form, the CDR3 reads TGTGCCAGCAGCTTAGGGCAGGGTCGCTACACCTTC.

This clone was observed once. The chain has TRBV7-6 and TRBJ2-7; 10 nucleotides match TRBD2. CDR1 SGHVS and CDR2 FNYEAQ come from the germline V gene. The CDR3 is 14 amino acids. J lost 3 bases, V lost 5 bases, and 4 bases had no gene match. CDR3: CASSHSSGGYEQYF. The DNA for the CDR3 is TGTGCCAGCAGCCATTCTAGCGGGGGCTACGAGCAGTACTTC.

V and J are TRBV6-6 and TRBJ2-3, with 11 nucleotides matching TRBD2. CDR1 MNHNY and CDR2 SVGAGI come from the germline V gene (reference sequence). The V gene end was trimmed by 8 bases and the J gene end by 1 base; junction bases not matched to a gene: 2. This CDR3 has 14 amino acids. This chain's CDR3 is CASRTSGRTDTQYF. CDR3 nucleotides: TGTGCCAGCCGGACTAGCGGGCGCACAGATACGCAGTATTTT.

The CDR3: CASSLMGRGAKNIQYF. As DNA, the CDR3 is TGTGCCAGCAGTTTAATGGGCAGGGGCGCCAAAAACATTCAGTACTTC. This chain uses TRBV27 with TRBJ2-4, with D possibly matching TRBD1 (6 bases). Trimming removed 2 bases at V and 1 base at J, with 12 bases between. Germline values: CDR1 MNHEY, CDR2 SMNVEV (reference sequence). This CDR3 contains 16 residues.

This chain links TRBV28 with TRBJ1-1, with no clear D. Trimming stripped 2 bases from V and 0 bases from J, with 10 bases between. The CDR3 contains 15 residues. CDR1 and CDR2 (germline): MDHEN, SYDVKM. CDR3 nucleotide sequence: TGTGCCAGCAGTTTAACCCATGGCATGAACACTGAAGCTTTCTTT. Residues: CASSLTHGMNTEAFF.

This chain joins TRBV28 and TRBJ1-2, with 9 bases identical to TRBD1. The V gene's germline CDR1 is MDHEN and CDR2 SYDVKM. V dropped 6 bases and J dropped 4; count of bases not matched to a gene: 9. The CDR3 is 15 amino acids. CDR3 nucleotides: TGTGCCAGCAGCATTAGTGGGACAGGGACCTATGGCTACACCTTC. It yields the protein CASSISGTGTYGYTF.

The chain has TRBV19 and TRBJ1-1; D unclear. The CDR3 has 14 amino acids. Trimming took 6 bases from V and 6 from J, leaving 17 bases between them. The germline V gene has CDR1 LNHDA and CDR2 SQIVND (reference sequence). The CDR3 sequence is CASSHSRGIAEAFF. In nucleotides, the CDR3 is TGTGCCAGTAGCCACTCTCGAGGGATCGCTGAAGCTTTCTTT. The full variable domain, in which reference TRBV19 and TRBJ1-1 provide the parts outside the CDR3, is DGGITQSPKYLFRKEGQNVTLSCEQNLNHDAMYWYRQDPGQGLRLIYYSQIVNDFQKGDIAEGYSVSREKKESFPLTVTSAQKNPTAFYLCASSHSRGIAEAFFGQGTRLTVV.